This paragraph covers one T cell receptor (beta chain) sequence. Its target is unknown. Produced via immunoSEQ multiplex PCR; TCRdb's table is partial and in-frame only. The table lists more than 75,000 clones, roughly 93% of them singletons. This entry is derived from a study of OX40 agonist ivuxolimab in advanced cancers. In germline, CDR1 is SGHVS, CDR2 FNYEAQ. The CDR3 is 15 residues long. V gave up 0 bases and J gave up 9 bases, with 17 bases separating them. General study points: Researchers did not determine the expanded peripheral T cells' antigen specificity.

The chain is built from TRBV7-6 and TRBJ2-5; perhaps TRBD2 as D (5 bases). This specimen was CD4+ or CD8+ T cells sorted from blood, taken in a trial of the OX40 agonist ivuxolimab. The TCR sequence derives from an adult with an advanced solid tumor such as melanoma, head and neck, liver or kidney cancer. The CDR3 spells CASSLALAGERPQYF. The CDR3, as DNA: TGTGCCAGCAGCTTAGCGCTTGCCGGGGAGAGACCCCAGTACTTC. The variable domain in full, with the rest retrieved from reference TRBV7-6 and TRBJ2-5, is GAGVSQSPRYKVTKRGQDVALRCDPISGHVSLYWYRQALGQGPEFLTYFNYEAQQDKSGLPNDRFSAERPEGSISTLTIQRTEQRDSAMYRCASSLALAGERPQYFGPGTRLLVL.